Here is one T cell receptor beta chain with its context. The record originates from a study of OX40 agonist ivuxolimab in advanced cancers. On the study more broadly: People in dose escalation had one of these cancers: hepatocellular carcinoma, melanoma, renal cell or head and neck cancer. People who had prior anti-PD-1, anti-PD-L1 or anti-CTLA-4 therapy could take part, and around 40% had some. Three patients had partial responses: one hepatocellular carcinoma, two cutaneous melanoma.

Assay used: immunoSEQ multiplex PCR; TCRdb lists only in-frame clones, some missing. The profile shows some 100,000 clones, 84% of them singletons. The source is an adult with an advanced solid tumor such as melanoma, head and neck, liver or kidney cancer. The input for sequencing was CD4+ or CD8+ T cells sorted from blood, taken in a trial of the OX40 agonist ivuxolimab.

The DNA of the CDR3 is TGCGCCAGCAGTCCAGTCCGAGGAGAGGCCTACAATGAGCAGTTCTTC. Protein product: CASSPVRGEAYNEQFF. This rearrangement joins TRBV5-1 to TRBJ2-1; D unclear. The length of the CDR3 is 16 residues. Germline V lookup: CDR1 SGHRS, CDR2 YFSETQ. The germline V and J ends were trimmed by 5 bases and 2 bases, with 17 bases remaining between them.